This note documents a single TCR beta chain sequence. Its antigen is unknown. This CDR3 contains 16 residues. Trimming took 0 bases from V and 0 from J, leaving 9 bases between them. The germline gives CDR1 MGHRA, CDR2 YSYEKL. The data were taken from a study of cytomegalovirus exposure and HLA in healthy donors. General study findings and limits: In the 120 validation repertoires, a later analysis found that first-cohort TCR clusters tended to co-occur. 150 to 200 TCR beta chains were listed as cytomegalovirus-associated. The authors confirmed in vitro that a few CMV-associated chains were specific for CMV antigens.

Clones were sequenced by immunoSEQ multiplex PCR, and TCRdb holds only the in-frame ones, with some missing. Among 130,000 to 150,000 clones listed, about 91% were seen once. Separation from the 666-subject first cohort characterized the roughly 110-subject validation cohort, to which the donors belonged. Sequencing was done on a sample of PBMCs. V gene TRBV4-1 combines with J gene TRBJ2-1, with D possibly being TRBD1 (6 bases). This TCR was sampled from a man between 18 and 35 years old in good health and CMV-seropositive. CDR3 amino acids: CASSQEADSSYNEQFF. Here the CDR3 DNA reads TGCGCCAGCAGCCAAGAAGCGGACAGCTCCTACAATGAGCAGTTCTTC.